Below are 21 T cell receptor beta chains sequenced from a single sample in a study of T cell responses to AZD1222 COVID-19 vaccine. Measured with immunoSEQ multiplex PCR; TCRdb has only the in-frame clones, and not every one. Altogether about 150,000 clones are present, 91% being singletons, with the ten largest covering around 3.8%. Sequenced material: peripheral blood, taken 28 days after the second AZD1222 dose. Receptors were obtained from an adult who received the AZD1222 COVID-19 vaccine.

The chain recombines TRBV4-3 with TRBJ1-2; weak D call: TRBD1 (5 bases). The CDR3 contains 18 residues. In germline, CDR1 is LGHNA, CDR2 YSLEER. Trimming left V 0 bases short and J 3 bases short, with 20 bases between. The CDR3 nucleotides are TGCGCCAGCAGCCAAGATTTCCTCGGGCAGGGAAGGGACTATGGCTACACCTTC. It is translated as CASSQDFLGQGRDYGYTF.

The V gene is TRBV5-1, the J gene TRBJ1-1; 7 bases line up with TRBD1. Trimming cost V 2 bases and J 1 base; bases outside gene matches: 2. The CDR3 sequence is 14 residues long. The germline CDR1 and CDR2 sequences are SGHRS and YFSETQ. The CDR3 spells CASSFTGENTEAFF. The CDR3 nucleotides read TGCGCCAGCAGCTTTACAGGGGAGAACACTGAAGCTTTCTTT.

The chain recombines TRBV7-2 with TRBJ2-7; 7 bases line up with TRBD1. J gave up 3 bases and V 10 bases, and 18 bases lay outside the gene matches. Germline loops: CDR1 SGHTA, CDR2 FQGNSA. The CDR3 totals 16 residues. The CDR3 protein is CATRTSLDRPYYEQYF. For the CDR3, the DNA is TGTGCCACCCGAACCTCTTTGGACAGGCCTTACTACGAGCAGTACTTC.

This clone was seen a single time. This chain uses TRBV4-2 with TRBJ1-6; D is unclear. Trimming pared 0 bases from V and 7 bases from J, leaving 13 bases between. This CDR3 has 16 amino acids. Germline lookup yields CDR1 LGHNA and CDR2 YNFKEQ. CDR3 coding DNA: TGTGCCAGCAGCCAAGATCAGGCAGGCGGGAATTCACCCCTCCACTTT. Protein: CASSQDQAGGNSPLHF.

The V gene is TRBV18, the J gene TRBJ2-1; 9 bases line up with TRBD1. This CDR3 comprises 15 residues. The germline CDR1 and CDR2 sequences are KGHSH and LQKENI. The J segment lost 7 bases and the V segment lost 3 bases, leaving 7 bases of the junction unmatched. The CDR3: CASSPTRDRVNEQFF. For the CDR3, the DNA is TGTGCCAGCTCACCCACGCGGGACAGGGTTAATGAGCAGTTCTTC.

The gene calls are TRBV18 and TRBJ1-1; D is unclear. Trimming removed 1 base from V and 2 bases from J, with 8 bases in between. Germline V gives CDR1 KGHSH, CDR2 LQKENI. The CDR3 runs to 14 residues. CDR3 in amino acids: CASSPLQLNTEAFF. CDR3 coding DNA: TGTGCCAGCTCACCACTTCAGCTCAACACTGAAGCTTTCTTT.

V gene TRBV7-2 combines with J gene TRBJ2-5, with D perhaps matching TRBD1 or TRBD2 (5 bases each). This CDR3 has 16 residues. Germline CDR1 reads SGHTA; CDR2 reads FQGNSA. Trimming took 1 base from V and 4 from J, leaving 16 bases between them. As DNA, the CDR3 is TGTGCCAGCAGCTTAGATTTCCGGGGACGAATAGAGACCCAGTACTTC. Residues: CASSLDFRGRIETQYF.

The V and J genes are TRBV4-1 and TRBJ2-7, with D hard to call. Trimming cost V 0 bases and J 3 bases, with 9 bases left between them. The germline V gene encodes CDR1 MGHRA and CDR2 YSYEKL. This CDR3 contains 14 residues. CDR3 nucleotide sequence: TGCGCCAGCAGCCAAGATCTCTCTAGCTACGAGCAGTACTTC. It yields the protein CASSQDLSSYEQYF.

The V call is TRBV14, the J call TRBJ2-2; a weak D match, TRBD1 (5 bases). From germline, CDR1 is SGHDN and CDR2 FVKESK. The CDR3 is 15 amino acids. V was cut by 3 bases and J by 4 bases, with 12 bases left in between. The CDR3 protein is CASSHDSLPTGELFF. The CDR3 DNA follows: TGTGCCAGCAGCCATGACAGCCTACCCACCGGGGAGCTGTTTTTT.

V gene TRBV7-9 combines with J gene TRBJ2-3; 7 nucleotides align to TRBD2. The CDR3 runs 15 residues. CDR1 is SEHNR and CDR2 is FQNEAQ in the germline V gene (reference sequence). Losses at the gene ends were 6 bases for V and 2 bases for J; bases not matched to a gene: 8. The CDR3 coding sequence is TGTGCCAGCAGGGTGCTAGCGGCGGACACAGATACGCAGTATTTT. This codes for CASRVLAADTDTQYF.

V is TRBV7-7 and J is TRBJ1-4; 8 nucleotides align to TRBD1. The CDR3 covers 18 residues. Germline lookup yields CDR1 SSHAT and CDR2 FNYEAQ (reference sequence). J was trimmed by 4 bases and V by 1 base; bases with no gene match: 11. CDR3 region: CASSLVPWTGRNNEKLFF. CDR3 coding DNA: TGTGCCAGCAGCTTAGTTCCCTGGACAGGGCGGAATAATGAAAAACTGTTTTTT.

The chain couples TRBV28 to TRBJ2-2, with 12 bases lining up with TRBD2. Trimming took 7 bases from V and 7 from J; bases not matched to a gene: 7. CDR1 and CDR2 (germline): MDHEN, SYDVKM. The CDR3 covers 15 residues. CDR3 sequence: CASILAGGPGGELFF. DNA of the CDR3: TGTGCCAGCATTCTAGCGGGAGGGCCCGGCGGGGAGCTGTTTTTT.

This chain uses TRBV7-9 with TRBJ1-5; TRBD1 is a possible D gene (5 bases). V was cut by 1 base and J by 4 bases, with 14 bases left in between. CDR1 is SEHNR and CDR2 is FQNEAQ in the germline V gene (reference sequence). The CDR3 spans 16 residues. The CDR3 loop reads CASSLVGAVDNQPQHF. The CDR3, as DNA: TGTGCCAGCAGCTTAGTTGGGGCCGTAGATAATCAGCCCCAGCATTTT.

This clone was recorded only once. The chain employs TRBV7-9 and TRBJ2-7; D possibly corresponds to TRBD2 (5 bases). V lost 1 base, J lost 5 bases, and 18 bases lay in between. The germline CDR1 and CDR2 sequences are SEHNR and FQNEAQ (reference sequence). This CDR3 contains 16 residues. CDR3 DNA: TGTGCCAGCAGCTTAGATGGGAGACCCCCTTTTGACGAGCAGTACTTC. It yields the protein CASSLDGRPPFDEQYF. Variable domain in full (rest from reference TRBV7-9 and TRBJ2-7): DTGVSQNPRHKITKRGQNVTFRCDPISEHNRLYWYRQTLGQGPEFLTYFQNEAQLEKSRLLSDRFSAERPKGSFSTLEIQRTEQGDSAMYLCASSLDGRPPFDEQYFGPGTRLTVT.

V and J are TRBV7-8 and TRBJ2-7, with D tentatively TRBD2 (5 bases). The CDR3 consists of 14 residues. Germline assignment: CDR1 SGHVS and CDR2 FQNEAQ. Trimming pared 1 base from V and 2 bases from J, leaving 9 bases between. CDR3 residues: CASSLVSGAYEQYF. CDR3 sequence (DNA): TGTGCCAGCAGCTTAGTAAGCGGAGCCTACGAGCAGTACTTC.

V is TRBV7-9 and J is TRBJ2-1; D is perhaps TRBD2 (6 bases). Deletions cut 1 base from V and 5 bases from J, with 15 bases between. The CDR3 spans 16 residues. Germline V CDR1 and CDR2: SEHNR, FQNEAQ (reference sequence). The CDR3 reads CASSLGGLFRNNEQFF. In nucleotides, the CDR3 is TGTGCCAGCAGCTTAGGTGGACTATTCAGAAACAATGAGCAGTTCTTC.

V is TRBV6-2 or TRBV6-3 and J is TRBJ1-2; D gene ambiguous. V lost 0 bases, J lost 3 bases, and 8 bases lay in between. Per germline, CDR1 MNHEY and CDR2 SVGEGT. The CDR3 sequence is 14 residues long. The CDR3 DNA follows: TGTGCCAGCAGTTACTCCTCTGGGGACTATGGCTACACCTTC. Its translation: CASSYSSGDYGYTF.

The V gene is TRBV3-1 (or the pseudogene TRBV3-2), the J gene TRBJ1-1, with D possibly matching TRBD1 (5 bases). With 4 bases removed from V and 1 base from J, the gap between germline ends came to 16 bases. Germline lookup yields CDR1 LGHDT and CDR2 YNNKEL (reference sequence). CDR3 length: 16 amino acids. The chain's CDR3 is CASSPTKQVWNTEAFF. CDR3 DNA sequence: TGTGCCAGCAGCCCAACCAAACAGGTGTGGAACACTGAAGCTTTCTTT.

This clone was detected only once. The chain combines TRBV5-1 with TRBJ1-5; D is perhaps TRBD1 (5 bases). Germline V gene lookup returns CDR1 SGHRS and CDR2 YFSETQ. The CDR3 totals 15 residues. V dropped 1 base and J dropped 5 bases, with 13 bases sitting between them. Written as DNA, the CDR3 is TGCGCCAGCAGCTTGATGGGGGTTGGGTATCAGCCCCAGCATTTT. Translation gives CASSLMGVGYQPQHF.

V and J are TRBV2 and TRBJ2-5, with TRBD1 matching over 10 bases. There are 16 residues in the CDR3. With 6 bases clipped from V and 3 bases from J, the junction kept 10 bases outside the gene matches. In germline, CDR1 is SNHLY, CDR2 FYNNEI. The CDR3 loop reads CASRVWGGQGKETQYF. DNA for the CDR3: TGTGCCAGCAGAGTCTGGGGGGGACAGGGGAAAGAGACCCAGTACTTC.

This chain joins TRBV5-1 and TRBJ1-1; D unclear. The V gene's germline CDR1 is SGHRS and CDR2 YFSETQ. V was clipped by 4 bases and J by 3 bases, with 10 bases between them. The CDR3 consists of 13 residues. As DNA, the CDR3 is TGCGCCAGCAGCCCGAATTTAGACACTGAAGCTTTCTTT. Translated: CASSPNLDTEAFF. Supplemented by reference TRBV5-1 and TRBJ1-1, the full variable domain reads KAGVTQTPRYLIKTRGQQVTLSCSPISGHRSVSWYQQTPGQGLQFLFEYFSETQRNKGNFPGRFSGRQFSNSRSEMNVSTLELGDSALYLCASSPNLDTEAFFGQGTRLTVV.